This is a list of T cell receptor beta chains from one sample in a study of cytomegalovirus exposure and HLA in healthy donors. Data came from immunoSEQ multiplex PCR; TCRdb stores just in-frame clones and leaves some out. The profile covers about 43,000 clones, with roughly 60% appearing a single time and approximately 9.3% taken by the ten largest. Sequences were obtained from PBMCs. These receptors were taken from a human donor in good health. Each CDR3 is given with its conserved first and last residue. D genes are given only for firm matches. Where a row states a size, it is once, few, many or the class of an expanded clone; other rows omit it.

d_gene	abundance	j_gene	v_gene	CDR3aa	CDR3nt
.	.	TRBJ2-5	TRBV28	CASRLQGVQTQYF	TGTGCCAGCCGCCTCCAGGGCGTCCAGACCCAGTACTTC
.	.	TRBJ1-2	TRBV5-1	CASRETANYGYTF	TGCGCCAGCCGGGAAACCGCTAACTATGGCTACACCTTC
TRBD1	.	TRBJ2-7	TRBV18	CASSRQGAYEQYF	TGTGCCAGCTCGAGACAGGGGGCCTACGAGCAGTACTTC
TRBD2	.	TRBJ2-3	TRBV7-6	CASSHRPPAGGRTDTQYF	TGTGCCAGCAGCCATCGTCCACCAGCGGGGGGGAGGACAGATACGCAGTATTTT
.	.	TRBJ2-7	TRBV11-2	CASSQGTFSYEQYF	TGTGCCAGCAGCCAGGGGACATTTTCCTACGAGCAGTACTTC
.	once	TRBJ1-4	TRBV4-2	CASSQGPGDEKLFF	TGTGCCAGCAGCCAAGGGCCAGGGGATGAAAAACTGTTTTTT
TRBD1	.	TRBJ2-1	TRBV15	CATSGDRDRFYNEQFF	TGTGCCACCAGCGGCGACCGGGACAGATTCTACAATGAGCAGTTCTTC
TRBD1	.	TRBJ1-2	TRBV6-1	CASSESGGDYGYTF	TGTGCCAGCAGTGAATCAGGGGGCGACTATGGCTACACCTTC
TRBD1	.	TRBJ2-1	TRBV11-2	CASSLVTGVNNEQFF	TGTGCCAGCAGCTTAGTGACAGGGGTGAACAATGAGCAGTTCTTC
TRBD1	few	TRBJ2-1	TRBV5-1	CASSSIPTGASYNEQFF	TGCGCCAGCAGCTCTATTCCGACAGGGGCCTCCTACAATGAGCAGTTCTTC
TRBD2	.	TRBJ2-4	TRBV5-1	CASSLGGGIAKNIQYF	TGCGCCAGCAGCCTGGGGGGAGGGATAGCCAAAAACATTCAGTACTTC
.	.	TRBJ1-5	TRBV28	CATQGFQPQHF	TGTGCCACCCAGGGATTTCAGCCCCAGCATTTT
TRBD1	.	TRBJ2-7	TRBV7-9	CASSDNRGSHEQYF	TGTGCCAGCAGCGACAACAGGGGATCCCACGAGCAGTACTTC
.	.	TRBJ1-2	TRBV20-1	CSALGGSF	TGCAGTGCCCTGGGGGGGAGCTTC
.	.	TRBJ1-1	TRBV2	CASSRRGAPDAEAFF	TGTGCCAGCTCGCGGCGGGGGGCACCGGACGCTGAAGCTTTCTTT
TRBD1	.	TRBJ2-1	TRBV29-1	CSVRTGANNEQFF	TGCAGCGTACGCACAGGGGCCAACAATGAGCAGTTCTTC
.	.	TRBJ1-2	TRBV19	CASNPLPVINYGYTF	TGTGCCAGTAACCCTCTTCCGGTGATTAACTATGGCTACACCTTC
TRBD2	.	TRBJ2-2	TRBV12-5	CASGPGLFNTGELFF	TGTGCTAGTGGTCCGGGACTATTCAACACCGGGGAGCTGTTTTTT
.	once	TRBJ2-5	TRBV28	CASSPGEETQYF	TGTGCCAGCAGTCCCGGGGAAGAGACCCAGTACTTC
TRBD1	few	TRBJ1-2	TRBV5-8	CASSLNGQVGRLIGYTF	TGTGCCAGCAGCCTGAACGGACAGGTTGGGCGCCTTATTGGCTACACCTTC